What follows are 9 T cell receptor beta chains derived from one specimen sequenced in a study of T cells in Graves' hyperthyroidism and ophthalmopathy. Amplified regions were TCR beta CDR3 sequences from RNA transcripts. First-round RT-PCR of the TCR CDR3 relied on the HTBI primer set. TCRdb recomputed calls from the multiplex PCR reads with MiXCR, one row per CDR3 protein. This table holds hundreds of thousands of distinct CDR3 sequences, around 20% found once. Sequencing used blood. These receptors came from a man between 25 and 39 years old with Graves' ophthalmopathy.

This chain links TRBV2 with TRBJ2-2, with D unresolved. The ends were cut back, 3 bases at V and 3 bases at J, with 8 bases in the middle. This CDR3 region has 14 residues. CDR1 SNHLY and CDR2 FYNNEI come from the germline V gene. CDR3 bases: TGTGCCAGCAGTGATCTAGAGTACACCGGGGAGCTGTTTTTT. Protein: CASSDLEYTGELFF.

This clonotype has just a few counts. This chain connects TRBV9 to TRBJ2-3; TRBD2 is a possible D gene (5 bases). The CDR3 loop spans 15 amino acids. V gave up 0 bases and J gave up 2 bases, with 10 bases separating them. Germline V gene lookup returns CDR1 SGDLS and CDR2 YYNGEE. DNA of the CDR3: TGTGCCAGCAGCGTAGTGGAGCGGTTCACAGATACGCAGTATTTT. It yields the protein CASSVVERFTDTQYF.

V usage is TRBV11-1 and J usage is TRBJ1-1; 7 bases are a match to TRBD1. With 6 bases clipped from V and 0 bases from J, the junction kept 7 bases outside the gene matches. The CDR3 runs 15 residues. CDR1 and CDR2 from the germline V gene are SGHAT and FQDESV (reference sequence). The CDR3, as DNA: TGTGCCAGCAGACCCGGGACAGATTTGAACACTGAAGCTTTCTTT. It specifies CASRPGTDLNTEAFF.

This clonotype came up many times. The chain uses TRBV5-1 and TRBJ2-1; 10 nucleotides match TRBD2. Germline assignment: CDR1 SGHRS and CDR2 YFSETQ. This CDR3 comprises 16 residues. The junction had 7 bases not matched to a gene; V was cut back by 3 bases and J by 4 bases. The CDR3 reads CASSSTSGQRYNEQFF. CDR3 coding DNA: TGCGCCAGCAGCTCGACTAGCGGGCAAAGGTACAATGAGCAGTTCTTC. Full variable domain (rest looked up from reference TRBV5-1 and TRBJ2-1): KAGVTQTPRYLIKTRGQQVTLSCSPISGHRSVSWYQQTPGQGLQFLFEYFSETQRNKGNFPGRFSGRQFSNSRSEMNVSTLELGDSALYLCASSSTSGQRYNEQFFGPGTRLTVL.

The V and J genes are TRBV7-3 and TRBJ2-1; 13 bases match TRBD2. The V gene end was trimmed by 5 bases and the J gene end by 8 bases; junction bases not matched to a gene: 9. Germline values: CDR1 SGHTA, CDR2 FQGTGA. CDR3 length: 16 residues. The CDR3 region has the DNA TGTGCCAGCAGCCCACGGACTAGCGGGAGTCTCTATGAGCAGTTCTTC. Translating gives CASSPRTSGSLYEQFF.

The chain has TRBV5-8 and TRBJ1-1, with 8 bases lining up with TRBD1. V gave up 10 bases and J gave up 2 bases; unmatched junction bases: 10. The germline V gene has CDR1 SGHTS and CDR2 YDEGEE. The CDR3 has 14 residues. Written as DNA, the CDR3 is TGTGCCGGAACTCCGGACAGGGTAAACACTGAAGCTTTCTTT. This sequence encodes CAGTPDRVNTEAFF.

The rearrangement links TRBV20-1 to TRBJ2-7; 7 bases are a match to TRBD1. Germline-derived CDR1 and CDR2 are DFQATT and SNEGSKA (reference sequence). This CDR3 contains 14 residues. V lost 3 bases, J lost 1 base, and 6 bases stayed unmatched. In nucleotides, the CDR3 is TGCAGTGCTAGGAAGAGGGACAGTTCCTACGAGCAGTACTTC. This translates into CSARKRDSSYEQYF.

This clonotype was counted many times. This sequence joins TRBV30 and TRBJ1-4; D is perhaps TRBD1 (6 bases). Between the trimmed V and J ends, which lost 1 base and 6 bases, there was a span of 12 bases. From germline, CDR1 is GTSNPN and CDR2 SVGIG (reference sequence). The CDR3 is made up of 14 amino acids. CDR3 residues: CAWSEGRGDEKLFF. The CDR3 coding sequence is TGTGCCTGGAGTGAAGGCAGGGGTGATGAAAAACTGTTTTTT.

The gene calls are TRBV10-3 and TRBJ1-2, with D maybe TRBD1 (6 bases). The V end lost 2 bases, the J end lost 5 bases, and 9 bases lay between the germline ends. The CDR3 covers 13 residues. Germline V CDR1 and CDR2: ENHRY, SYGVKD. The CDR3 region is CAISEDRRYGYTF. CDR3 nucleotides: TGTGCCATCAGTGAGGACAGGAGATATGGCTACACCTTC.